This T cell receptor (beta chain) was profiled in a study of cytomegalovirus exposure and HLA in healthy donors. Study conclusions and caveats: In a later analysis, HLA-C alleles had the fewest associated TCRs, DRB1 alleles the most. Reportedly, a later analysis found an Asian-associated ancestry cluster had fewer N-insertions than the approximately 670-donor mean.

With 60 Vbeta and 13 Jbeta primers, the PCR was carried out. Here immunoSEQ multiplex PCR was the method, and the copy in TCRdb shows in-frame clones only, minus some. In the table there are about 62,000 clones, more than 70% of which are singletons. This clone was picked up one time. Its target is unknown. V dropped 5 bases and J dropped 1 base, with 8 bases sitting between them. The CDR3 consists of 13 residues. Germline CDR1 reads SGHTA; CDR2 reads FQGTGA. The rearrangement uses TRBV7-3 and TRBJ1-1, with D possibly matching TRBD1 (5 bases). Sequences were obtained from PBMCs. The clonotype was recovered from a man younger than 35 in good health and CMV-seronegative. The CDR3 DNA reads as TGTGCCAGCAGCATTCAGGGGAACACTGAAGCTTTCTTT. Encoded protein: CASSIQGNTEAFF.